The sample holds many counts of the clone carrying this T cell receptor beta chain. Its antigen is unknown. These data are taken from a study of CD8+CD57+ T cells in acquired aplastic anemia. Study-level background: Sorted CD4+ and CD8+ cells gave an average of approximately 3 ug of DNA. Points from the study as a whole: Controls did not differ significantly from patients in CD8+ Simpson's diversity.

The authors sequenced patients whose flow cytometry had shown CD8+CD57+ cell expansion. At the time of blood sampling, patients had not yet received any therapy. V lost 3 bases to trimming and J lost 1 base, with 4 bases between them. CDR3 length: 13 residues. Germline loops: CDR1 SGDLS, CDR2 YYNGEE. Genomic DNA, the template, was used for profiling of the TCR beta VDJ and CDR3. MiXCR, run by TCRdb on the reads, gives a single entry per CDR3 protein. The table lists 300,000 or so distinct CDR3 sequences, under 60% of them singletons. The receptor comes from a human donor with aplastic anemia. Input material: sorted CD4+, CD8+, or CD8+CD57+ T cells (not recorded which) from PBMCs. The chain couples TRBV9 to TRBJ2-2; no clear D gene. The CDR3 spells CASSDVNTGELFF. For the CDR3, the DNA is TGTGCCAGCAGCGACGTGAACACCGGGGAGCTGTTTTTT.